This T cell receptor (beta chain) was sequenced in a study of cytomegalovirus exposure and HLA in healthy donors. 13 Jbeta primers and 60 Vbeta primers were used for the PCR. The method was immunoSEQ multiplex PCR; TCRdb's version includes in-frame clones alone and lacks a portion of them. The sample yields more than 95,000 clones, nearly 80% seen once. CDR3 length: 15 residues. Germline CDR1 is SEHNR and CDR2 is FQNEAQ (reference sequence). Trimming left V 3 bases short and J 9 bases short, with 18 bases between. The chain employs TRBV7-9 and TRBJ1-5; D is perhaps TRBD1 (6 bases). The sequencing sample was made of PBMCs. This clonotype originated in a man aged 60 to 75 in good health and CMV-seropositive. The DNA of the CDR3 is TGTGCCAGCAGCTTGGACAGTTTAGGCTTATGGCCCCAGCATTTT. Translated, it gives CASSLDSLGLWPQHF.